The next 21 T cell receptor beta chains were all read from a single sample in a study of OX40 agonist ivuxolimab in advanced cancers. Assay used: immunoSEQ multiplex PCR; TCRdb lists only in-frame clones, some missing. The sample consists of roughly 23,000 clones, approximately 80% of them appearing once. This specimen was CD4+ or CD8+ T cells sorted from blood, taken in a trial of the OX40 agonist ivuxolimab. The receptor source for this set is an adult with an advanced solid tumor such as melanoma, head and neck, liver or kidney cancer.

The chain recombines TRBV9 with TRBJ2-2; D not certain. The CDR3 spans 15 residues. The V end was cut by 2 bases, the J end by 9 bases, with 17 bases between. Germline V gene sequence: CDR1 SGDLS, CDR2 YYNGEE. CDR3: CASSVTGPENRELFF. The CDR3 coding sequence is TGTGCCAGCAGCGTGACCGGGCCTGAAAACCGGGAGCTGTTTTTT.

The rearrangement joins TRBV13 to TRBJ2-2; TRBD2 matches 13 bases. The CDR3 totals 20 residues. Per germline, CDR1 PRHDT and CDR2 FYEKMQ (reference sequence). J lost 7 bases, V lost 5 bases, and 19 bases had no gene match. The CDR3 loop is CASSLSPDLTSGGKFGELFF. The CDR3, as DNA: TGTGCCAGCAGCCTCTCCCCCGACCTGACTAGCGGGGGGAAATTCGGGGAGCTGTTTTTT. Together with reference TRBV13 and TRBJ2-2, the CDR3 gives the full variable domain: AAGVIQSPRHLIKEKRETATLKCYPIPRHDTVYWYQQGPGQDPQFLISFYEKMQSDKGSIPDRFSAQQFSDYHSELNMSSLELGDSALYFCASSLSPDLTSGGKFGELFFGEGSRLTVL.

V usage is TRBV19 and J usage is TRBJ1-5; D not certain. Per germline, CDR1 LNHDA and CDR2 SQIVND (reference sequence). Trimming left V 1 base short and J 6 bases short, with 10 bases between. The CDR3 is made up of 14 amino acids. The CDR3 coding sequence is TGTGCCAGTAGTATAGTGTCAGCTACTCAGCCCCAGCATTTT. It encodes CASSIVSATQPQHF.

This chain links TRBV12-5 with TRBJ1-4; tentatively, D is TRBD1 (6 bases). Germline assignment: CDR1 LGHNT and CDR2 FRNRAP. The length of the CDR3 is 14 residues. Trimming took off 2 bases at V and 8 bases at J, with 12 bases between the two ends. The CDR3 bases are TGTGCTAGTGGTTTGACAGGAGGGGGAGAAAAACTGTTTTTT. Amino acids: CASGLTGGGEKLFF.

This clone is labeled medium-sized. The chain carries TRBV4-2 and TRBJ1-3; D is ambiguous. The V end was cut by 0 bases, the J end by 0 bases, with 12 bases between. The CDR3 is made up of 17 amino acids. Germline CDR1 is LGHNA and CDR2 is YNFKEQ. The CDR3 region is CASSQDGWLHSGNTIYF. CDR3 nucleotide sequence: TGTGCCAGCAGCCAAGATGGGTGGCTCCACTCTGGAAACACCATATATTTT.

The chain couples TRBV29-1 to TRBJ1-2; D is unclear. This CDR3 is 12 amino acids long. Trimming stripped 4 bases from V and 2 bases from J, with 8 bases between. CDR1 and CDR2 (germline): SQVTM, ANQGSEA. The CDR3 sequence: CSVVTENYGYTF. The CDR3 coding sequence is TGCAGCGTTGTGACGGAGAACTATGGCTACACCTTC. Full variable domain (outside the CDR3, taken from reference TRBV29-1 and TRBJ1-2): SAVISQKPSRDICQRGTSLTIQCQVDSQVTMMFWYRQQPGQSLTLIATANQGSEATYESGFVIDKFPISRPNLTFSTLTVSNMSPEDSSIYLCSVVTENYGYTFGSGTRLTVV.

The chain is built from TRBV9 and TRBJ2-7; 7 bases match TRBD1. This CDR3 has 15 residues. V shed 0 bases, J shed 2 bases, and the junction held 5 bases outside the gene matches. From germline, CDR1 is SGDLS and CDR2 YYNGEE. This CDR3 is CASSVGSGGAYEQYF. DNA for the CDR3: TGTGCCAGCAGCGTAGGATCAGGGGGAGCCTACGAGCAGTACTTC. Full variable domain (rest looked up from reference TRBV9 and TRBJ2-7): DSGVTQTPKHLITATGQRVTLRCSPRSGDLSVYWYQQSLDQGLQFLIQYYNGEERAKGNILERFSAQQFPDLHSELNLSSLELGDSALYFCASSVGSGGAYEQYFGPGTRLTVT.

The chain has TRBV6-1 and TRBJ1-6; no clear D. Germline V gene lookup returns CDR1 MNHNS and CDR2 SASEGT. The length of the CDR3 is 12 residues. V lost 4 bases and J lost 4, with 2 bases in between. CDR3 sequence: CASSGYNSPLHF. Written as DNA, the CDR3 is TGTGCCAGCAGTGGTTATAATTCACCCCTCCACTTT.

The chain employs TRBV19 and TRBJ1-2; D may be TRBD1 (5 bases). Germline loops: CDR1 LNHDA, CDR2 SQIVND (reference sequence). V was clipped by 7 bases and J by 2 bases, with 11 bases between them. The CDR3 has 13 residues. CDR3 amino acids: CASTPGPNYGYTF. CDR3 sequence (DNA): TGTGCCAGTACCCCAGGGCCAAACTATGGCTACACCTTC.

The V gene is TRBV7-2, the J gene TRBJ1-4; 8 nucleotides agree with TRBD1. The junction had 7 bases not matched to a gene; V was cut back by 5 bases and J by 5 bases. Germline values: CDR1 SGHTA, CDR2 FQGNSA. The CDR3 spans 15 residues. CDR3 sequence: CASSPETGVNEKLFF. CDR3 DNA sequence: TGTGCCAGCAGCCCAGAGACAGGGGTAAATGAAAAACTGTTTTTT.

The V and J genes are TRBV19 and TRBJ2-7, with D perhaps given as TRBD1 or TRBD2 (5 bases each). V gave up 3 bases and J gave up 1 base, with 13 bases separating them. CDR1 is LNHDA, CDR2 SQIVND, per germline (reference sequence). The CDR3 loop spans 15 amino acids. CDR3 loop: CASSISRDGSYEQYF. The CDR3 DNA sequence: TGTGCCAGTAGTATCTCCCGGGACGGGTCCTACGAGCAGTACTTC.

V usage is TRBV4-3 and J usage is TRBJ1-1, with D perhaps TRBD1 (5 bases). V lost 0 bases to trimming and J lost 5 bases, with 16 bases between them. The CDR3 sequence is 16 residues long. Germline V CDR1 and CDR2: LGHNA, YSLEER. CDR3 bases: TGCGCCAGCAGCCAAGATCATGGGGCCTTAGGGACTGAAGCTTTCTTT. This sequence encodes CASSQDHGALGTEAFF.

This clone rates as medium-sized. V usage is TRBV19 and J usage is TRBJ1-2, with TRBD1 matching over 9 bases. Per the germline V gene, CDR1 is LNHDA and CDR2 is SQIVND (reference sequence). The trim removed 9 bases at V and 6 bases at J, leaving 11 bases unmatched. The CDR3 is made up of 14 amino acids. CDR3 protein: CASRPTGGANGYTF. The CDR3 bases are TGTGCCAGCCGACCAACAGGGGGCGCGAATGGCTACACCTTC.

This chain uses TRBV2 with TRBJ2-7; 10 nucleotides agree with TRBD1. CDR3 size: 14 residues. Germline V CDR1 and CDR2: SNHLY, FYNNEI. V trimming: 6 bases; J trimming: 5 bases; junction bases outside the gene matches: 7. CDR3 DNA sequence: TGTGCCAGCAGGGCCGGGACAGGGGTAAACGAGCAGTACTTC. Its protein is CASRAGTGVNEQYF.

The sample holds one count of this clone. The genes are TRBV14 and TRBJ1-1, with D hard to call. The CDR3 extends over 11 amino acids. From germline, CDR1 is SGHDN and CDR2 FVKESK. Trimming pared 4 bases from V and 7 bases from J, leaving 7 bases between. The CDR3 nucleotides are TGTGCCAGCAGCCTCTTGGGTGAAGCTTTCTTT. It yields the protein CASSLLGEAFF. The full variable domain, rest sourced from reference TRBV14 and TRBJ1-1, is EAGVTQFPSHSVIEKGQTVTLRCDPISGHDNLYWYRRVMGKEIKFLLHFVKESKQDESGMPNNRFLAERTGGTYSTLKVQPAELEDSGVYFCASSLLGEAFFGQGTRLTVV.

The chain uses TRBV6-5 and TRBJ2-7, with TRBD2 as a possible D gene (5 bases). Trimming pared 4 bases from V and 6 bases from J, leaving 13 bases between. The CDR3 sequence is 13 residues long. Germline assignment: CDR1 MNHEY and CDR2 SVGAGI. The chain's CDR3 is CASSWARVGEQYF. CDR3 DNA sequence: TGTGCCAGCAGTTGGGCGAGGGTTGGCGAGCAGTACTTC.

The rearrangement joins TRBV5-6 to TRBJ1-4, with D uncertain. The CDR3 has 15 residues. The V end was cut by 5 bases, the J end by 1 base, with 12 bases between. Germline loops: CDR1 SGHDT, CDR2 YYEEEE. The CDR3 protein is CASRLWGGTNEKLFF. The DNA for the CDR3 is TGTGCCAGCAGGCTGTGGGGTGGAACTAATGAAAAACTGTTTTTT. Supplemented by reference TRBV5-6 and TRBJ1-4, the full variable domain reads DAGVTQSPTHLIKTRGQQVTLRCSPKSGHDTVSWYQQALGQGPQFIFQYYEEEERQRGNFPDRFSGHQFPNYSSELNVNALLLGDSALYLCASRLWGGTNEKLFFGSGTQLSVL.

This rearrangement joins TRBV13 to TRBJ2-7; 7 positions agree with TRBD1. The V gene's germline CDR1 is PRHDT and CDR2 FYEKMQ (reference sequence). The V gene end was trimmed by 4 bases and the J gene end by 3 bases; junction bases not matched to a gene: 6. The CDR3 spans 14 residues. The CDR3: CASSSSGQHYEQYF. CDR3 DNA sequence: TGTGCCAGCAGCTCATCGGGACAGCACTACGAGCAGTACTTC.

This clone has a single count. The rearrangement joins TRBV7-9 to TRBJ2-7, with TRBD2 matching over 9 bases. The CDR3 extends over 15 amino acids. V lost 5 bases and J lost 6; bases outside the gene matches: 11. Germline CDR1 and CDR2: SEHNR and FQNEAQ (reference sequence). The CDR3 region is CASSLFSGRGGEQYF. The DNA of the CDR3 is TGTGCCAGCAGCCTCTTTAGCGGGAGAGGTGGCGAGCAGTACTTC. The entire variable domain, with the rest obtained from reference TRBV7-9 and TRBJ2-7, is as follows: DTGVSQNPRHKITKRGQNVTFRCDPISEHNRLYWYRQTLGQGPEFLTYFQNEAQLEKSRLLSDRFSAERPKGSFSTLEIQRTEQGDSAMYLCASSLFSGRGGEQYFGPGTRLTVT.

This clone was seen only a few times. The chain employs TRBV19 and TRBJ1-2, with unresolved D. Germline CDR1 is LNHDA and CDR2 is SQIVND (reference sequence). The CDR3 sequence is 13 residues long. Trimming took 3 bases from V and 4 from J, leaving 9 bases between them. DNA for the CDR3: TGTGCCAGTAGTATTGCGGGTCCCTATGGCTACACCTTC. Protein product: CASSIAGPYGYTF.

V usage is TRBV7-6 and J usage is TRBJ2-1; tentatively, D is TRBD2 (7 bases). CDR1 is SGHVS and CDR2 is FNYEAQ in the germline V gene. The CDR3 covers 16 residues. The V end was cut by 1 base, the J end by 2 bases, with 12 bases between. The CDR3 nucleotides are TGTGCCAGCAGCTTAGGGTGGGGGGGCCCCTACAATGAGCAGTTCTTC. This codes for CASSLGWGGPYNEQFF.